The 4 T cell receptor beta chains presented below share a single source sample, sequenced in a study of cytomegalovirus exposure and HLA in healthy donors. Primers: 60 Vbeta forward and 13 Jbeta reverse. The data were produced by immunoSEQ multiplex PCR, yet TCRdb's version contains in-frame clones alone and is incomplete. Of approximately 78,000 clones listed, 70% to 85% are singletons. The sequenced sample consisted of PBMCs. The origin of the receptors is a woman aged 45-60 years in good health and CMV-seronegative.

CDR3 sequence (DNA): TGTGCCAGCAGTTTTATATCGGGACTCCAAGAGACCCAGTACTTC. It translates to CASSFISGLQETQYF. The chain is built from TRBV6-5 and TRBJ2-5; D perhaps matches TRBD2 (6 bases). Trimming cost V 4 bases and J 1 base, with 13 bases left between them. CDR3 length equals 15 residues. Germline assignment: CDR1 MNHEY and CDR2 SVGAGI.

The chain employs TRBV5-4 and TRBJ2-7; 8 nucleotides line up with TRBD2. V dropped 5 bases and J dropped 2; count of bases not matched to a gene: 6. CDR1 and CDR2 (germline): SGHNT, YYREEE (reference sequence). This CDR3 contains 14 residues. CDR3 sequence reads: CASSPEGLAYEQYF. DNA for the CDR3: TGTGCCAGCAGTCCCGAGGGACTAGCCTACGAGCAGTACTTC. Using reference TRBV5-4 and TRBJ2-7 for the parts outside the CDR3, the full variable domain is ETGVTQSPTHLIKTRGQQVTLRCSSQSGHNTVSWYQQALGQGPQFIFQYYREEENGRGNFPPRFSGLQFPNYSSELNVNALELDDSALYLCASSPEGLAYEQYFGPGTRLTVT.

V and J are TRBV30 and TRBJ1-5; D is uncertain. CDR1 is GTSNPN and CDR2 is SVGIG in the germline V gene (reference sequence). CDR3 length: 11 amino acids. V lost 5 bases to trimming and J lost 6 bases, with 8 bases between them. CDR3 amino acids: CAWGPSQPQHF. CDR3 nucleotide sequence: TGTGCCTGGGGGCCAAGTCAGCCCCAGCATTTT.

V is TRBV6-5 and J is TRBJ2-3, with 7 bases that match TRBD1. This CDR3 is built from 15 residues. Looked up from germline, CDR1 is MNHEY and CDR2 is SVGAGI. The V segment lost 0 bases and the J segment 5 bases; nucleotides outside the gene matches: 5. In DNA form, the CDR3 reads TGTGCCAGCAGTTACTCACAGGGGAATGGAGATACGCAGTATTTT. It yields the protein CASSYSQGNGDTQYF.